The 25 T cell receptor beta chains below were found in one sample sequenced in a study of shared T cell receptors in the human thymus. Libraries were prepared by immunoSEQ multiplex PCR; TCRdb keeps only in-frame clonotypes and omits some of them. Of more than 550,000 clones listed, roughly 86% are singletons. The same data also went into a second study, on human thymus T cells.

The specimen sequenced was thymocytes. These receptors were taken from a boy under two years old with a congenital heart defect.

The chain recombines TRBV11-2 with TRBJ2-7; D is undetermined. From germline, CDR1 is SGHAT and CDR2 FQNNGV. This CDR3 has 13 amino acids. V lost 5 bases to trimming and J lost 3 bases, with 11 bases between them. The CDR3 is CASSPIRYYEQYF. CDR3 nucleotides: TGTGCCAGCAGCCCCATCCGGTACTACGAGCAGTACTTC.

The chain links TRBV6-5 to TRBJ1-2, with D perhaps TRBD1 (5 bases). Germline V lookup: CDR1 MNHEY, CDR2 SVGAGI. V gave up 6 bases and J gave up 3 bases, with 14 bases separating them. The CDR3 consists of 14 residues. The CDR3 DNA is TGTGCCAGCAGCTCTCGACAGCCGGACTATGGCTACACCTTC. Translation gives CASSSRQPDYGYTF.

The V call is TRBV9, the J call TRBJ2-2; the match to TRBD2 covers 14 bases. The CDR3 is made up of 16 amino acids. J gave up 7 bases and V 4 bases, and 6 bases lay outside the gene matches. From germline, CDR1 is SGDLS and CDR2 YYNGEE. CDR3 in DNA: TGTGCCAGCAGCCCGGGACTAGCGGGGGTTCTCGGGGAGCTGTTTTTT. Protein: CASSPGLAGVLGELFF. Full variable domain (outside the CDR3, taken from reference TRBV9 and TRBJ2-2): DSGVTQTPKHLITATGQRVTLRCSPRSGDLSVYWYQQSLDQGLQFLIQYYNGEERAKGNILERFSAQQFPDLHSELNLSSLELGDSALYFCASSPGLAGVLGELFFGEGSRLTVL.

The chain couples TRBV6-6 to TRBJ2-7; TRBD1 might be the D (6 bases). The CDR3 extends over 15 amino acids. Germline lookup yields CDR1 MNHNY and CDR2 SVGAGI (reference sequence). The V end lost 2 bases, the J end lost 0 bases, and 11 bases lay between the germline ends. The CDR3 region has the DNA TGTGCCAGCAGTTACAACAGGGATTACTCCTACGAGCAGTACTTC. This codes for CASSYNRDYSYEQYF.

The gene calls are TRBV5-4 and TRBJ1-2, with D unresolved. CDR1 is SGHNT, CDR2 YYREEE, per germline (reference sequence). With 1 base removed from V and 4 bases from J, the gap between germline ends came to 11 bases. This CDR3 has 14 residues. CDR3 in DNA: TGTGCCAGCAGCTTGAGAACAGATTTCTATGGCTACACCTTC. Translation gives CASSLRTDFYGYTF.

For the CDR3, the DNA is TGCGCCAGCAGCATGGCTAGCGGGGGGCTCTTGTACGAGCAGTACTTC. Its protein is CASSMASGGLLYEQYF. The chain recombines TRBV5-1 with TRBJ2-7; TRBD2 agrees at 11 bases. Trimming took 4 bases from V and 4 from J; bases not matched to a gene: 10. The CDR3 is 16 amino acids. The V gene's germline CDR1 is SGHRS and CDR2 YFSETQ.

This clone has more than one count but fewer than ten. This chain connects TRBV5-4 to TRBJ2-7; the match to TRBD1 covers 9 bases. With 0 bases clipped from V and 5 bases from J, the junction kept 6 bases outside the gene matches. The CDR3 spans 15 residues. CDR1 and CDR2 (germline): SGHNT, YYREEE (reference sequence). CDR3 in DNA: TGTGCCAGCAGCTTGGGTCGGGACAGGGACCACGAGCAGTACTTC. It translates to CASSLGRDRDHEQYF.

The chain is built from TRBV7-4 and TRBJ2-1; a possible D gene is TRBD2 (6 bases). This CDR3 contains 16 residues. V dropped 2 bases and J dropped 8 bases, with 19 bases sitting between them. Germline-derived CDR1 and CDR2 are SGHVT and SQSDAQ. Here the CDR3 reads CASSLIGREHGDEQFF. The CDR3 coding sequence is TGTGCCAGCAGCTTAATCGGACGGGAGCACGGGGATGAGCAGTTCTTC.

The V and J genes are TRBV25-1 and TRBJ2-5; a possible D gene is TRBD2 (5 bases). Trimming removed 2 bases from V and 3 bases from J, with 7 bases in between. This CDR3 has 13 amino acids. Per the germline V gene, CDR1 is MGHDK and CDR2 is SYGVNS. The CDR3 reads CASSEGSEETQYF. In nucleotides, the CDR3 is TGTGCCAGCAGTGAAGGGAGCGAAGAGACCCAGTACTTC.

On this clone itself: Other nucleotide sequences in the sample specify the same CDR3. This chain joins TRBV25-1 and TRBJ2-2; tentative D call: TRBD2 (5 bases). There are 13 residues in the CDR3. V was shortened by 3 bases and J by 4 bases, with 6 bases between the two germline ends. Germline V gene data show CDR1 as MGHDK and CDR2 as SYGVNS. The CDR3 loop is CASSDRGTGELFF. The CDR3 region has the DNA TGTGCCAGCAGTGACCGGGGCACCGGGGAGCTGTTTTTT. The whole variable domain, remainder taken from reference TRBV25-1 and TRBJ2-2, is EADIYQTPRYLVIGTGKKITLECSQTMGHDKMYWYQQDPGMELHLIHYSYGVNSTEKGDLSSESTVSRIRTEHFPLTLESARPSHTSQYLCASSDRGTGELFFGEGSRLTVL.

This clone was found once. This chain joins TRBV27 and TRBJ2-3; the match to TRBD2 covers 10 bases. The CDR3 covers 15 residues. V lost 3 bases and J lost 8; bases outside the gene matches: 8. Germline CDR1 and CDR2: MNHEY and SMNVEV (reference sequence). Here the CDR3 DNA reads TGTGCCAGCAGTTTTAGCGGGGGGCTTCTTGGTACGCAGTATTTT. This gives the protein CASSFSGGLLGTQYF.

The CDR3 spells CASSPPRGEGRSYNEQFF. The CDR3 DNA sequence: TGTGCCAGCTCACCACCGAGGGGGGAGGGCCGTTCCTACAATGAGCAGTTCTTC. This chain connects TRBV18 to TRBJ2-1; TRBD2 might be the D (7 bases). V lost 0 bases, J lost 1 base, and 16 bases lay in between. CDR1 KGHSH and CDR2 LQKENI come from the germline V gene. This CDR3 has 18 residues.

The chain recombines TRBV7-9 with TRBJ1-2; D gene ambiguous. Germline lookup yields CDR1 SEHNR and CDR2 FQNEAQ (reference sequence). Trimming stripped 5 bases from V and 4 bases from J, with 5 bases between. The CDR3 totals 11 residues. The CDR3 here is CASSPPYGYTF. DNA of the CDR3: TGTGCCAGCAGCCCTCCCTATGGCTACACCTTC.

The V call is TRBV6-4, the J call TRBJ2-3, with TRBD1 identical over 7 bases. J was trimmed by 2 bases and V by 1 base; bases with no gene match: 6. The CDR3 totals 16 residues. Germline CDR1 MRHNA, CDR2 SNTAGT. The CDR3, as DNA: TGTGCCAGCAGTGACTACCCCGGGACAGCCACAGATACGCAGTATTTT. This sequence encodes CASSDYPGTATDTQYF.

This clone was observed a few times. The chain couples TRBV5-6 to TRBJ2-5; TRBD1 is a possible D gene (6 bases). CDR1 SGHDT and CDR2 YYEEEE come from the germline V gene. The CDR3 is 13 residues long. The V end was cut by 1 base, the J end by 5 bases, with 9 bases between. CDR3 in DNA: TGTGCCAGCAGCTTGTGGCAGGGGGAGACCCAGTACTTC. This codes for CASSLWQGETQYF.

The CDR3 sequence is CATSRDSQGAFGYGYTF. The CDR3, as DNA: TGTGCCACCAGCAGAGATAGTCAGGGGGCTTTTGGCTATGGCTACACCTTC. The genes are TRBV15 and TRBJ1-2; TRBD1 aligns across 8 bases. The CDR3 has 17 amino acids. Germline values: CDR1 LNHNV, CDR2 YYDKDF (reference sequence). Trimming at V came to 0 bases and at J to 4 bases, leaving 10 bases not matched to a gene.

This sequence joins TRBV23-1 and TRBJ2-7, with a weak D call TRBD1 (5 bases). TRBV23-1 has ORF status, its function being uncertain. The CDR3 contains 16 residues. Trimming cost V 6 bases and J 3 bases, with 21 bases left between them. CDR3 DNA sequence: TGCGCCAGCAGCAGGCAGGGATTGGAGTGTGGCTACGAGCAGTACTTC. Translated: CASSRQGLECGYEQYF.

The CDR3 DNA follows: TGTGCCAGCAGTGAAAGTCTAGCGGGGGGTTATAGCGAGCAGTACTTC. Amino acid sequence: CASSESLAGGYSEQYF. The chain links TRBV6-1 to TRBJ2-7; TRBD2 matches at 11 bases. The CDR3 loop spans 16 amino acids. The V segment lost 2 bases and the J segment 6 bases; nucleotides outside the gene matches: 9. Per the germline V gene, CDR1 is MNHNS and CDR2 is SASEGT.

The chain carries TRBV9 and TRBJ2-7, with 10 bases lining up with TRBD1. The germline V gene has CDR1 SGDLS and CDR2 YYNGEE. The CDR3 sequence is 14 residues long. J gave up 5 bases and V 3 bases, and 5 bases lay outside the gene matches. As DNA, the CDR3 is TGTGCCAGCAGCGCCGGGACAGGGGACCACGAGCAGTACTTC. It translates to CASSAGTGDHEQYF.

The chain joins TRBV10-3 to TRBJ2-1; 14 bases agree with TRBD2. The germline CDR1 and CDR2 sequences are ENHRY and SYGVKD. CDR3 length equals 15 residues. V lost 6 bases and J lost 10; bases outside the gene matches: 8. DNA of the CDR3: TGTGCCATCAGGACCGGGACTAGCGGGAGTGGCGAGCAGTTCTTC. Protein sequence: CAIRTGTSGSGEQFF.

DNA for the CDR3: TGTGCCAGCAGCCTACCTACCGGGGTACACTCTGGAAACACCATATATTTT. This codes for CASSLPTGVHSGNTIYF. The chain recombines TRBV7-9 with TRBJ1-3; D not resolved. CDR3 length: 17 residues. V dropped 5 bases and J dropped 0 bases, with 17 bases sitting between them. Germline CDR1 is SEHNR and CDR2 is FQNEAQ (reference sequence).

V and J are TRBV27 and TRBJ2-7; tentative D call: TRBD2 (7 bases). Germline V gene lookup returns CDR1 MNHEY and CDR2 SMNVEV (reference sequence). V lost 0 bases and J lost 6, with 18 bases in between. This CDR3 spans 16 amino acids. The CDR3: CASSLSRERGACEQYF. The CDR3 DNA reads TGTGCCAGCAGTTTATCCAGGGAACGGGGGGCTTGCGAGCAGTACTTC.

The chain uses TRBV27 and TRBJ1-5; 9 nucleotides agree with TRBD1. V lost 4 bases to trimming and J lost 3 bases; unmatched junction nucleotides: 7. Germline V gene sequence: CDR1 MNHEY, CDR2 SMNVEV (reference sequence). The CDR3 loop spans 16 amino acids. CDR3 coding DNA: TGTGCCAGCAGTTCATTGGGACAGGGTCACAATCAGCCCCAGCATTTT. This translates into CASSSLGQGHNQPQHF.

This sequence joins TRBV19 and TRBJ1-5; 7 nucleotides align to TRBD1. Unmatched junction bases numbered 10, after V lost 6 bases and J lost 5 bases. Germline CDR1 LNHDA, CDR2 SQIVND (reference sequence). This CDR3 region has 15 residues. As DNA, the CDR3 is TGTGCCAGTAGAGAAGACAGGGATAGGCATCAGCCCCAGCATTTT. It yields the protein CASREDRDRHQPQHF. Filled out from reference TRBV19 and TRBJ1-5, the complete variable domain reads DGGITQSPKYLFRKEGQNVTLSCEQNLNHDAMYWYRQDPGQGLRLIYYSQIVNDFQKGDIAEGYSVSREKKESFPLTVTSAQKNPTAFYLCASREDRDRHQPQHFGDGTRLSIL.

This sequence joins TRBV6-6 and TRBJ1-6, with D uncertain. Germline-derived CDR1 and CDR2 are MNHNY and SVGAGI (reference sequence). CDR3 size: 15 residues. Trimming cost V 2 bases and J 7 bases, with 12 bases left between them. The CDR3 DNA is TGTGCCAGCAGTTACGGCCCGAGCAGGAATTCACCCCTCCACTTT. Translating gives CASSYGPSRNSPLHF.